The sequence of this T cell receptor (beta chain) was determined in a study of shared clonotypes between healthy human individuals. At a deep level, the assay was run. The authors loaded 150 to 250 ng DNA, about 30,000 T cell genomes, into sorted-subset replicate PCRs. The assay was immunoSEQ multiplex PCR, and TCRdb's table has in-frame clones only and misses some. Of under 2,500,000 clones detected, roughly 95% appear once; the ten largest clones hold 0.1% to 0.15%. In regard to this clone: Its target is unknown.

Findings of the study overall: Several donors held approximately 4.6% of naive CD4 clonotypes in common.

The CDR3 runs to 14 residues. V dropped 5 bases and J dropped 3 bases, with 11 bases sitting between them. The germline gives CDR1 SGHTA, CDR2 FQGNSA. Adult Caucasians living in Nashville, Tennessee made up all of the donors. V gene TRBV7-2 combines with J gene TRBJ1-5; D remains unclear. The receptor's source is a young man in good health. The sequencing input was naive CD4+ T cells sorted from blood. Described subset: CD45RA+ positively selected. The CDR3 spells CASSRLGFNQPQHF. DNA for the CDR3: TGTGCCAGCAGCCGATTAGGGTTCAATCAGCCCCAGCATTTT.